A selection of T cell receptor beta chains follows, all from one sample in a study of shared clonotypes between healthy human individuals. Assay used: immunoSEQ multiplex PCR; TCRdb lists only in-frame clones, some missing. The table includes about a million clones, around three quarters detected once. Sequencing was carried out using memory CD4+ T cells from PBMCs. Receptors originate from a man aged 18 to 30 in good health. Some clones in this sample may be carry-over from other donors' samples. Each CDR3 is given with its conserved first and last residue. D genes are given only for firm matches. Size tells how often a clone was seen (once, few, many) or the class of an expanded clone, and some rows leave it out.

abundance | j_gene | d_gene | v_gene | CDR3nt | CDR3aa
NA | TRBJ1-1 | NA | TRBV7-3 | TGTGCCAGCAGCTCCCGTGACGGGCTCGAAGCTTTCTTT | CASSSRDGLEAFF
few | TRBJ1-5 | TRBD1 | TRBV4-2 | TGTGCCAGCAGCCAAGTCCAGACAGGGGATCAGCCCCAGCATTTT | CASSQVQTGDQPQHF
NA | TRBJ1-2 | TRBD1 | TRBV29-1 | TGCAGCGTTGAAGATGCTAGGACAGGGAAGGGCTACACCTTC | CSVEDARTGKGYTF
NA | TRBJ2-7 | TRBD2 | TRBV6-1 | TGTGCCAGCAGCAAAAGCGGGATCCCTAGCTACGAGCAGTACTTC | CASSKSGIPSYEQYF
NA | TRBJ2-5 | NA | TRBV7-3 | TGTGCCAGCAGCCCCCGCGGGGGCGCCTCTCCGAGGACCCAGTACTTC | CASSPRGGASPRTQYF
NA | TRBJ2-6 | NA | TRBV29-1 | TGCAGCGTTAAGACTGGAAGCATACAAAGTCGGGCCAACGTCCTGACTTTC | CSVKTGSIQSRANVLTF
NA | TRBJ1-4 | TRBD1 | TRBV15 | TGTGCCACCAGCAGACTGCGGACAGGGCTTAATGAAAAACTGTTTTTT | CATSRLRTGLNEKLFF
once | TRBJ2-5 | TRBD1 | TRBV6-1 | TGTGCCAGCAGTGTACAGGGGGCCCAAGAGACCCAGTACTTC | CASSVQGAQETQYF
NA | TRBJ1-1 | NA | TRBV6-5 | TGTGCCAGCAGTTACTCGAGAGGGTTGCAAGCTTTCTTT | CASSYSRGLQAFF
NA | TRBJ2-3 | TRBD2 | TRBV7-2 | TGTGCCAGCAGCTTTACTAGCGGGGCCCGCACAGATACGCAGTATTTT | CASSFTSGARTDTQYF
NA | TRBJ2-1 | TRBD2 | TRBV29-1 | TGCAGCGTGGAGACTAGCGGGAGCTCCTACAATGAGCAGTTCTTC | CSVETSGSSYNEQFF
NA | TRBJ2-7 | TRBD1 | TRBV27 | TGTGCCAGCAGTTTCAGACAGGGGGCCGTCGAGCAGTACTTC | CASSFRQGAVEQYF
NA | TRBJ1-4 | NA | TRBV5-1 | TGCGCCAGCAGCTTGGTGGCCCCCGGTGCAACTAATGAAAAACTGTTTTTT | CASSLVAPGATNEKLFF
NA | TRBJ2-1 | NA | TRBV5-1 | TGCGCCAGCAGGCAGGACCCGGACTCCCGGGATGAGCAGTTCTTC | CASRQDPDSRDEQFF
NA | TRBJ2-7 | NA | TRBV7-6 | TGTGCCAGCAGCTTAGGGTCCCTTAGACAGGCGACCTACGAGCAGTACTTC | CASSLGSLRQATYEQYF
NA | TRBJ2-5 | NA | TRBV7-3 | TGTGCCAGCAGCTCTGGACTCCAAGAGACCCAGTACTTC | CASSSGLQETQYF
NA | TRBJ2-5 | NA | TRBV7-8 | TGTGCCAGCAGCACCCCCTATGTGAGAGGGAGGGAGACCCAGTACTTC | CASSTPYVRGRETQYF
NA | TRBJ2-1 | TRBD2 | TRBV4-1 | TGCGCCAGCAGCGTTCCTGGGACTAATTACAATGAGCAGTTCTTC | CASSVPGTNYNEQFF
many | TRBJ2-2 | NA | TRBV6-5 | TGTGCCAGCAGTTACTCGAGGGGAAAAGGCACCGGGGAGCTGTTTTTT | CASSYSRGKGTGELFF
NA | TRBJ1-2 | NA | TRBV28 | TGTGCCATCCTACGGGTTAACTATGGCTACACCTTC | CAILRVNYGYTF
NA | TRBJ1-2 | NA | TRBV28 | TGTGCCAGCAGCAGTACAGGGTTCTTCTATGGCTACACCTTC | CASSSTGFFYGYTF
NA | TRBJ1-1 | NA | TRBV5-8 | TGTGCCAGCAGCTTCGGCAGGAACACTGAAGCTTTCTTT | CASSFGRNTEAFF
NA | TRBJ2-7 | TRBD2 | TRBV14 | TGTGCCAGCAGCCAACTAGCGGGCGGCGCCTACGAGCAGTACTTC | CASSQLAGGAYEQYF
NA | TRBJ2-7 | NA | TRBV7-6 | TGTGCCAGCAGCTTAGTTACCGGCTCATACGAGCAGTACTTC | CASSLVTGSYEQYF
NA | TRBJ2-1 | TRBD1 | TRBV7-3 | TGTGCCAGCAGCTTGGGACAGGGAAATAAGTTCTTC | CASSLGQGNKFF
NA | TRBJ2-7 | NA | TRBV27 | TGTGCCAGCAGTCCCCGTTCCCGGGAGACCCTCTACGAGCAGTACTTC | CASSPRSRETLYEQYF
NA | TRBJ2-3 | TRBD1 | TRBV4-1 | TGCGCCAGCAGCCAAGAGCGGTGGGACAGGGGGGAAGATACGCAGTATTTT | CASSQERWDRGEDTQYF
NA | TRBJ2-3 | NA | TRBV5-5 | TGTGCCAGCAGCTTGGCTTTAGCGGAAGATACGCAGTATTTT | CASSLALAEDTQYF
NA | TRBJ2-7 | TRBD2 | TRBV6-1 | TGTGCCAGCAGCCCCGGGGGGACCTACGAGCAGTACTTC | CASSPGGTYEQYF
many | TRBJ1-1 | TRBD1 | TRBV7-9 | TGTGCCAGCAGCCCAACCCGACAGGGGGGGAACACTGAAGCTTTCTTT | CASSPTRQGGNTEAFF
NA | TRBJ2-1 | NA | TRBV4-2 | TGTGCCAGCAGCCTTGTCGAACTAGCAGGAGGGGTCAATGAGCAGTTCTTC | CASSLVELAGGVNEQFF
once | TRBJ2-7 | NA | TRBV11-2 | TGTGCCAGCAGCTTAGTAGGGTACGAGCAGTACTTC | CASSLVGYEQYF
NA | TRBJ2-2 | NA | TRBV27 | TGTGCCAGCAGTTTATCGCTGTACTCCGGGGAGCTGCTTTTT | CASSLSLYSGELLF
once | TRBJ1-2 | NA | TRBV19 | TGTGCCAGTAGTCCCGCCAGGTCGGTGTATGGCTACACCTTC | CASSPARSVYGYTF
once | TRBJ2-7 | NA | TRBV20-1 | TGCAGTGCTAGAGCATGGGCCGAGCAGTACTTC | CSARAWAEQYF
few | TRBJ2-1 | NA | TRBV5-1 | TGCGCCAGCAGCTTGGAGGTTAGCGCCCTTGGGGTTGAGCAGTTCTTC | CASSLEVSALGVEQFF
NA | TRBJ1-1 | NA | TRBV20-1 | TGCAGTGCTCCCCGACAGACTGAAGCTTTCTTT | CSAPRQTEAFF
once | TRBJ2-1 | TRBD2 | TRBV6-6 | TGTGCCAGCAGTTACTCGACTAGCGGGAGTGAGCAGTTCTTC | CASSYSTSGSEQFF
NA | TRBJ2-5 | NA | TRBV30 | TGTGCCTGGTGGGTTGAAAACCAGTACTTC | CAWWVENQYF
NA | TRBJ2-7 | NA | TRBV28 | TGTGCCAGCAGTTTTATAGCGCCCGAAGATGATAGCTCCTACGAGCAGTACTTC | CASSFIAPEDDSSYEQYF
NA | TRBJ2-7 | NA | TRBV25-1 | TGTGCCAGCAGGGAGGGGGCCTCCGCCGAGCAGTACTTC | CASREGASAEQYF
NA | TRBJ1-2 | NA | TRBV7-9 | TGTGCCGGCAGCTTAGCGGGCGGTCAGAGCAGCTATGGCTACACCTTC | CAGSLAGGQSSYGYTF
NA | TRBJ2-3 | TRBD2 | TRBV7-3 | TGTGCCAGCAGCTCCCGGACTAGCGGGAGTGATACGCAGTATTTT | CASSSRTSGSDTQYF
few | TRBJ1-2 | NA | TRBV11-2 | TGTGCCAGCAGCCTAGGAGACAGGACCCTCTATGGCTACACCTTC | CASSLGDRTLYGYTF
NA | TRBJ2-7 | NA | TRBV2 | TGTGCCAGCAGTGCAAGTAGGCGGTCGGGGGAGCAGTACTTC | CASSASRRSGEQYF
NA | TRBJ2-5 | NA | TRBV28 | TGTGCCAGCAGTTTGGGAAGGGGAGAGACCCAGTACTTC | CASSLGRGETQYF
NA | TRBJ2-1 | TRBD2 | TRBV5-1 | TGCGCCAGCAGCGCCTTAGCGGGAGTGCAATACAATGAGCAGTTCTTC | CASSALAGVQYNEQFF
NA | TRBJ1-5 | NA | TRBV4-2 | TGTGCCAGCAGCCAAGCCAGAAATCAGCCCCAGCATTTT | CASSQARNQPQHF
NA | TRBJ1-1 | NA | TRBV25-1 | TGTGCCAGCGGGGCAGACGGCCCCATTACTGAAGCTTTCTTT | CASGADGPITEAFF
NA | TRBJ2-7 | TRBD2 | TRBV4-3 | TGCGCCAGCAGCCAAGACCTCGGACTAGCGGGAGGGAGCTACGAGCAGTACTTC | CASSQDLGLAGGSYEQYF